These 10 T cell receptor beta chains were all obtained from the same sample, sequenced in a study of shared clonotypes between healthy human individuals (dated by TCRdb to 2018 to 2021). The library was produced with the immunoSEQ multiplex PCR assay. Imported from immuneACCESS, the table was reduced by TCRdb to in-frame sequences with V and J called. These copies leave out some clones; in studies compared against another copy, an unresolved V gene accounts for under half, and the cause of the remainder is not known. This sample lists some 500,000 clones; roughly three quarters were detected once. The top ten clones comprise approximately 12% of the sample. The sequenced material came from PBMCs. Receptor source: a woman aged 35 to 49 in good health. Some clones in this sample may be carry-over from other donors' samples.

This clone was counted ten times or more. V gene TRBV5-6 combines with J gene TRBJ1-3; the match to TRBD1 covers 9 bases. V shed 4 bases, J shed 3 bases, and the junction held 5 bases outside the gene matches. Germline CDR1 SGHDT, CDR2 YYEEEE. This CDR3 is 15 amino acids long. For the CDR3, the DNA is TGTGCCAGCAGCCCGGACAGGGGATATGGAAACACCATATATTTT. Encoded protein: CASSPDRGYGNTIYF.

This clone was detected ten times or more. This sample includes further DNA sequences coding for the same CDR3. This chain links TRBV5-8 with TRBJ2-1, with 13 nucleotides matching TRBD2. Germline V gene sequence: CDR1 SGHTS, CDR2 YDEGEE. The CDR3 sequence is 15 residues long. With 4 bases clipped from V and 6 bases from J, the junction kept 4 bases outside the gene matches. The chain's CDR3 is CASSLGLAGVNEQFF. CDR3 DNA: TGTGCCAGCAGCCTCGGACTAGCGGGGGTCAATGAGCAGTTCTTC.

This clone appeared a few times. This sequence joins TRBV7-8 and TRBJ2-7; no clear D gene. CDR1 and CDR2 from the germline V gene are SGHVS and FQNEAQ. V dropped 1 base and J dropped 6 bases, with 13 bases sitting between them. This CDR3 contains 14 residues. The CDR3 region has the DNA TGTGCCAGCAGCTTAGATCCCAGGTTCGGCGAGCAGTACTTC. As protein: CASSLDPRFGEQYF.

The V and J genes are TRBV29-1 and TRBJ1-4; unclear D gene. Germline lookup yields CDR1 SQVTM and CDR2 ANQGSEA. Trimming took off 2 bases at V and 8 bases at J, with 15 bases between the two ends. The CDR3 runs to 14 residues. CDR3 residues: CSVESGQLGEKLFF. The CDR3, as DNA: TGCAGCGTTGAATCTGGGCAGCTGGGGGAAAAACTGTTTTTT.

This chain connects TRBV30 to TRBJ1-3; D is unresolved. In germline, CDR1 is GTSNPN, CDR2 SVGIG (reference sequence). The V end was cut by 4 bases, the J end by 4 bases, with 14 bases between. The CDR3 spans 14 residues. CDR3 loop: CAWTAGDKGNTIYF. DNA of the CDR3: TGTGCCTGGACGGCGGGAGATAAAGGAAACACCATATATTTT.

The J gene is TRBJ2-7, the V gene TRBV18; no definite D call. Germline CDR1 is KGHSH and CDR2 is LQKENI. The CDR3 extends over 15 amino acids. V shed 3 bases and J shed 5 bases, with 17 bases lying between them. The CDR3 nucleotides are TGTGCCAGCTCACCCTCAACAGCCCGCATCCACGAGCAGTACTTC. This sequence encodes CASSPSTARIHEQYF.

The rearrangement joins TRBV29-1 to TRBJ2-5, with 11 bases aligning to TRBD2. Germline lookup yields CDR1 SQVTM and CDR2 ANQGSEA. The V and J ends lost 3 bases and 5 bases, in that order; junction bases with no gene match: 8. The CDR3 runs to 15 residues. CDR3 coding DNA: TGCAGCGTTGAGGCTAGCGGGAGGAAAGGGGAGACCCAGTACTTC. The encoded protein is CSVEASGRKGETQYF.

The CDR3 region is CASSIGTVNEQFF. The CDR3 nucleotides read TGTGCCAGTAGTATAGGGACCGTCAATGAGCAGTTCTTC. The chain has TRBV19 and TRBJ2-1, with no clear D. Germline CDR1 and CDR2: LNHDA and SQIVND (reference sequence). With 1 base removed from V and 6 bases from J, the gap between germline ends came to 7 bases. CDR3 length equals 13 residues. The whole variable domain, filled in from reference TRBV19 and TRBJ2-1, reads DGGITQSPKYLFRKEGQNVTLSCEQNLNHDAMYWYRQDPGQGLRLIYYSQIVNDFQKGDIAEGYSVSREKKESFPLTVTSAQKNPTAFYLCASSIGTVNEQFFGPGTRLTVL.

The rearrangement links TRBV5-1 to TRBJ1-1, with D possibly matching TRBD1 (6 bases). Trimming removed 0 bases at V and 1 base at J, with 13 bases between. CDR3 length equals 16 residues. Germline V gene sequence: CDR1 SGHRS, CDR2 YFSETQ. Here the CDR3 reads CASSLGGTQANTEAFF. DNA for the CDR3: TGCGCCAGCAGCTTGGGGGGGACACAAGCGAACACTGAAGCTTTCTTT.

This clone ranks as medium-sized. The chain couples TRBV7-9 to TRBJ1-2, with a tentative D call TRBD1 (6 bases). Germline V gives CDR1 SEHNR, CDR2 FQNEAQ (reference sequence). The length of the CDR3 is 13 residues. V lost 5 bases, J lost 8 bases, and 15 bases lay in between. The chain's CDR3 is CASSPLGARGYTF. The CDR3 DNA sequence: TGTGCCAGCAGCCCCTTGGGGGCCCGGGGCTACACCTTC. Full variable domain (outside the CDR3, taken from reference TRBV7-9 and TRBJ1-2): DTGVSQNPRHKITKRGQNVTFRCDPISEHNRLYWYRQTLGQGPEFLTYFQNEAQLEKSRLLSDRFSAERPKGSFSTLEIQRTEQGDSAMYLCASSPLGARGYTFGSGTRLTVV.